These 8 T cell receptor beta chains were sequenced from one sample in a study of T cells in localized non-small cell lung cancer. This table comes from immunoSEQ multiplex PCR, and its TCRdb copy is limited to in-frame clones, with some not included. The sample has 40,000 to 55,000 clones, 81% seen once. The material was peripheral blood mononuclear cells, obtained before any cancer treatment. Receptors were obtained from a man between 40 and 70 years old with stage III lung adenocarcinoma.

CDR3 amino acids: CASRGAGPINEQFF. CDR3 DNA sequence: TGTGCCAGCAGGGGGGCCGGACCGATCAATGAGCAGTTCTTC. This chain joins TRBV6-1 and TRBJ2-1; TRBD1 might be the D (6 bases). The germline V and J ends were trimmed by 6 bases and 6 bases, with 15 bases remaining between them. Germline assignment: CDR1 MNHNS and CDR2 SASEGT. This CDR3 region has 14 residues.

V and J are TRBV9 and TRBJ2-1; D not certain. Germline V CDR1 and CDR2: SGDLS, YYNGEE. V was shortened by 0 bases and J by 9 bases, with 10 bases between the two germline ends. This CDR3 spans 13 amino acids. The CDR3 DNA is TGTGCCAGCAGCGTAGCGTCCAGCAGTGAGCAGTTCTTC. Encoded protein: CASSVASSSEQFF.

The CDR3: CASSILAGGAYSNQPQHF. CDR3 bases: TGTGCCAGTAGTATATTGGCAGGGGGCGCGTATTCCAATCAGCCCCAGCATTTT. V usage is TRBV19 and J usage is TRBJ1-5, with TRBD1 matching 8 bases. The germline V gene has CDR1 LNHDA and CDR2 SQIVND (reference sequence). The CDR3 runs 18 residues. V lost 2 bases, J lost 3 bases, and 12 bases stayed unmatched.

The J gene is TRBJ2-1, the V gene TRBV5-5; TRBD1 matches at 9 bases. J gave up 8 bases and V 2 bases, and 5 bases lay outside the gene matches. Germline V lookup: CDR1 SGHKS, CDR2 YYEKEE (reference sequence). CDR3 length: 14 residues. The CDR3 DNA follows: TGTGCCAGCAGCTTAGGGACAGGGAGATATGAGCAGTTCTTC. Translated, it gives CASSLGTGRYEQFF.

The chain couples TRBV6-6 to TRBJ1-2, with D possibly being TRBD1 (5 bases). The CDR3 is 15 residues long. V lost 1 base and J lost 0, with 9 bases in between. The germline V gene encodes CDR1 MNHNY and CDR2 SVGAGI (reference sequence). In DNA, the CDR3 is TGTGCCAGCAGTTACTTTACAGGATCTAACTATGGCTACACCTTC. Translated, it gives CASSYFTGSNYGYTF.

V gene TRBV2 combines with J gene TRBJ2-3, with D tentatively TRBD1 or TRBD2 (5 bases each). V lost 1 base, J lost 2 bases, and 7 bases lay in between. Germline V gene sequence: CDR1 SNHLY, CDR2 FYNNEI. The CDR3 loop spans 14 amino acids. CDR3 in amino acids: CASSEGGTTDTQYF. The CDR3 coding sequence is TGTGCCAGCAGTGAAGGGGGGACCACAGATACGCAGTATTTT.

The V and J genes are TRBV4-1 and TRBJ2-3; 8 nucleotides match TRBD1. Germline CDR1 reads MGHRA; CDR2 reads YSYEKL. V lost 4 bases and J lost 2; bases outside the gene matches: 5. The CDR3 consists of 15 residues. CDR3 sequence: CASSLRTGNTDTQYF. In DNA form, the CDR3 reads TGCGCCAGCAGCCTTAGGACAGGGAACACAGATACGCAGTATTTT.

The rearrangement uses TRBV6-1 and TRBJ1-2; tentative D call: TRBD1 (5 bases). V lost 6 bases and J lost 6, with 14 bases in between. CDR3 length: 13 amino acids. Germline assignment: CDR1 MNHNS and CDR2 SASEGT. CDR3 sequence: CASRPSGQNGYTF. CDR3 coding DNA: TGTGCCAGCAGGCCGTCGGGGCAGAATGGCTACACCTTC.